The sequence of this T cell receptor beta chain was determined in a study of T cell responses to AZD1222 COVID-19 vaccine (dated by TCRdb to about 2021). For the study in its entirety: AZD1222 recipients with second doses at about 4 weeks or about 12 weeks were pooled, because spike-specific TCR depth and breadth did not differ between schedules. Trial participants were enrolled by age into subgroups of 18-55, 56-69 and 70-plus years, and roughly 160, 29 and 62 TCR-sequenced participants, respectively, were included in these subgroups. A total of 240 or so trial participants underwent TCR sequencing, of whom about 210 had received two doses of AZD1222 and some 26 had received two doses of the MenACWY control vaccine. Overall results and qualifications from the work: Participants were mostly white British, with more females than males. The authors suggested clonal diversity may have been underestimated. The vaccine-associated CD4 TCRs covered the entire spike protein, and the dominant responses fell in regions 160-218 and 743-854. Reportedly, almost half of the unique spike-specific TCRs recognized epitopes lying outside the regions that are mutated in the B.1.351 and B.1.1.7 variants. A significant rise in spike-specific TCR breadth and depth was observed after two AZD1222 doses relative to day 0 and relative to MenACWY recipients. In the small 56-69-year group, the increase in depth fell short of significance, most likely because of low power. Because no samples from the day 14 peak response were available, repertoires could be characterized only after the peak T cell response. Conclusions about previously exposed vaccinees were limited because only six AZD1222 recipients were SARS-CoV-2 seropositive at baseline.

Concerning this clone itself: Its antigen target is currently unknown. Base quality data are lacking; no much larger clone is found one base away.

The CDR3 regions of human TCRbeta chains were analyzed by immunosequencing. Turning to the authors' computational methods: TCRs in the repertoires were matched against a reference library of SARS-CoV-2-specific TCRs that had been generated with the MIRA antigen-specificity platform. Breadth was defined as the fraction of unique TCRs that were SARS-CoV-2-associated. Depth was defined as the fraction of total T cells that were SARS-CoV-2-associated. Using the MIRA data, each spike-specific TCR was assigned both to the spike region to which the TCR was reactive and to a CD4 or CD8 class. Log10-transformed breadth and depth values were compared by one-way ANOVA with Sidak's multiple comparisons tests. Entries here come from immuneACCESS through TCRdb and include only in-frame sequences with V and J called. Some clones fail to appear in such tables; in the studies checked, an unresolved V gene covers under half of the shortfall, and the cause of the remainder is unknown. The V and J calls and the clone size are those of that table, but D and trimming were determined from the DNA. In this sample the table shows around 110,000 clones, 90% to 95% of which occur a single time. Jointly, the top ten make up 2.5% to 3% of the sample.

What this sample's time point label stands for: baseline before first vaccination. Samples from vaccinated people were obtained from the UK trials COV001 and COV002, which included a single-blind randomized controlled phase 2/3 trial of AZD1222 (ChAdOx1 nCoV-19) in healthy adults. For TCRbeta chain sequencing, PBMC samples from trial participants were taken at day 0 and at day 28 after the second dose. CDR1 and CDR2 were assigned from the germline V gene as KGHSH and LQKENI. Including the terminal cysteine and phenylalanine, the CDR3 comprises 13 residues. Only the CDR3 DNA stays, 39 bases, in frame from base 1. Trimming removed 6 bases from V and 3 bases from J; the gene matches leave 4 bases unexplained.

The sequence was obtained from an adult in good health. In this chain, TRBV18 is recombined with TRBJ2-5, with TRBD2 matching 7 junction bases. Sequences were derived from peripheral blood, sampled on day 0 of AZD1222 vaccination. Here the CDR3 is given as CASSFLAEETQYF. The DNA is as follows: TGTGCCAGCTCCTTTCTAGCGGAAGAGACCCAGTACTTC.